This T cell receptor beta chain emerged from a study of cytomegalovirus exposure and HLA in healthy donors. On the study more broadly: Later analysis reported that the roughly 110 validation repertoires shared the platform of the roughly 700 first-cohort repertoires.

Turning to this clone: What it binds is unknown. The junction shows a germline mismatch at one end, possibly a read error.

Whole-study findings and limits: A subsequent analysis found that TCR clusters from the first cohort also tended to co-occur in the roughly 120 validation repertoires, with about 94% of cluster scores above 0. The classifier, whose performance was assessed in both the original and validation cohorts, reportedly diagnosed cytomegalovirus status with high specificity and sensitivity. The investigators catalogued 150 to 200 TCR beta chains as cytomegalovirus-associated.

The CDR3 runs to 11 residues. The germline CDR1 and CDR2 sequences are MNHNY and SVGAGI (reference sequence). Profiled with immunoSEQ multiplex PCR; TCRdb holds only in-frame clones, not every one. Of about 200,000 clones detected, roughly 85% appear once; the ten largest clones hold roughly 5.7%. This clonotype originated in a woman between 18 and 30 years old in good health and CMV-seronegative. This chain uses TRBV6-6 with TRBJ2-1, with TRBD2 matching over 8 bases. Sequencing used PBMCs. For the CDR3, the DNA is TGTGCCAGCAGTAACGGGGGGACTAGGCTCTTC. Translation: CASSNGGTRLF.